These 6 T cell receptor beta chains originate from one sample sequenced in a study of CD8 T cells in Susac syndrome. With random hexamers, 0.5 to 1 ug RNA was reverse transcribed. TCRdb called the immunoSEQ multiplex PCR reads again in MiXCR, with one record for every CDR3 protein. The sample has hundreds of thousands of distinct CDR3 sequences; 95% are singletons. Sequenced: CD4+ T cells from PBMCs. The source is a human donor with multiple sclerosis.

The chain couples TRBV24-1 to TRBJ2-5; TRBD2 matches at 13 bases. The length of the CDR3 is 16 residues. Trimming at V came to 3 bases and at J to 1 base, leaving 1 base not matched to a gene. The germline CDR1 and CDR2 sequences are KGHDR and SFDVKD. Written as DNA, the CDR3 is TGTGCCACCAGTGATGGACTAGCGGGGGCCCAAGAGACCCAGTACTTC. Residues: CATSDGLAGAQETQYF.

The chain uses TRBV3-1 and TRBJ2-1; a possible D gene is TRBD1 (6 bases). CDR3 length: 14 residues. The ends were cut back, 0 bases at V and 6 bases at J, with 9 bases in the middle. Germline V gene sequence: CDR1 LGHDT, CDR2 YNNKEL (reference sequence). CDR3 nucleotide sequence: TGTGCCAGCAGCCAAGACTCCAGGGGCAATGAGCAGTTCTTC. It is translated as CASSQDSRGNEQFF.

The rearrangement links TRBV3-1 to TRBJ1-4, with D hard to call. Trimming took 6 bases from V and 4 from J, leaving 12 bases between them. The CDR3 has 14 residues. Looked up from germline, CDR1 is LGHDT and CDR2 is YNNKEL (reference sequence). For the CDR3, the DNA is TGTGCCAGCAGTCAACGGGGAAGTAATGAAAAACTGTTTTTT. The encoded protein is CASSQRGSNEKLFF.

This clonotype has just one count. The rearrangement links TRBV25-1 to TRBJ1-2, with D uncertain. The CDR3 contains 11 residues. Germline CDR1 MGHDK, CDR2 SYGVNS. V was clipped by 3 bases and J by 8 bases, with 7 bases between them. CDR3 nucleotide sequence: TGTGCCAGCAGTGACCCCCGAGGCTACACCTTC. This sequence encodes CASSDPRGYTF.

The chain is built from TRBV6-4 and TRBJ2-3; the D gene is possibly TRBD2 (5 bases). From germline, CDR1 is MRHNA and CDR2 SNTAGT. This CDR3 is built from 13 residues. Trimming cost V 0 bases and J 8 bases, with 9 bases left between them. CDR3 nucleotide sequence: TGTGCCAGCAGTGACTCCGGGGTGGGTACGCAGTATTTT. Residues: CASSDSGVGTQYF.

This clonotype was seen just once. The gene calls are TRBV4-2 and TRBJ2-7; 7 bases map to TRBD1. Germline CDR1 and CDR2: LGHNA and YNFKEQ. J lost 4 bases, V lost 4 bases, and 10 bases had no gene match. CDR3 length: 15 residues. The CDR3 DNA reads as TGTGCCAGCAGCCTATACCTGGACAGGATGTACGAGCAGTACTTC. As protein: CASSLYLDRMYEQYF.